This T cell receptor beta chain was captured by sequencing in a study of sequential checkpoint blockade in melanoma. Turning to the study itself: Both treatment sequences were followed by maintenance nivolumab.

Treatment specified: randomized to nivolumab then ipilimumab (arm A) or the reverse (arm B). Live CD3+CD8+ CD19− CD56− cells were sorted from PBMCs. Only in-frame clones appear in the TCRdb table, and some are missing; sequencing was by immunoSEQ multiplex PCR. The table includes 8,400 or so clones, approximately 77% detected once. Trimming pared 0 bases from V and 1 base from J, leaving 13 bases between. Germline CDR1 is SGDLS and CDR2 is YYNGEE. The CDR3 has 16 amino acids. This receptor was taken from a human donor with melanoma. V is TRBV9 and J is TRBJ2-5, with D possibly matching TRBD2 (5 bases). Sequenced material: CD8+ T cells sorted from blood (inferred from file names), taken from a patient given nivolumab and ipilimumab in sequence. Here the CDR3 DNA reads TGTGCCAGCAGCGTAGGGATGGCGGGCTTCCAAGAGACCCAGTACTTC. Translating it yields CASSVGMAGFQETQYF. The full variable domain, in which reference TRBV9 and TRBJ2-5 provide the parts outside the CDR3, is DSGVTQTPKHLITATGQRVTLRCSPRSGDLSVYWYQQSLDQGLQFLIQYYNGEERAKGNILERFSAQQFPDLHSELNLSSLELGDSALYFCASSVGMAGFQETQYFGPGTRLLVL.